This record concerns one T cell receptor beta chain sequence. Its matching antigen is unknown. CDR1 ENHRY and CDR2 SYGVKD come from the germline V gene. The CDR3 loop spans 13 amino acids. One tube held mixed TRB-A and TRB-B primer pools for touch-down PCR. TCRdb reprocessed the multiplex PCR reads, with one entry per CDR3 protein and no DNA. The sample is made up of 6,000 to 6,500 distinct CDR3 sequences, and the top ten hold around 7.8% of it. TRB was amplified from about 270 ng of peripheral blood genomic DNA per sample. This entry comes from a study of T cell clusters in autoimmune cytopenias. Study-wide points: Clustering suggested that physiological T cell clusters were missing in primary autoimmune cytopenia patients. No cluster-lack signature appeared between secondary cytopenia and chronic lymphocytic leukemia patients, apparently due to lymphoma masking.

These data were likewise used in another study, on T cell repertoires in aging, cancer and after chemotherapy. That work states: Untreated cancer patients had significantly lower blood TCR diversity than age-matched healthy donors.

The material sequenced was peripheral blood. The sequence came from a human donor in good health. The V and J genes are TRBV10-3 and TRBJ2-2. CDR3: CAIEGTNTGELFF.